One sample yielded the 19 T cell receptor beta chains listed below, sequenced in a study of vaccination effects on CD4 cells after COVID-19. Their antigens are not known. Here immunoSEQ multiplex PCR was the method, and the copy in TCRdb shows in-frame clones only, minus some. The sample shows more than 45,000 clones, 76% of them seen only once. It was after around eleven days of culture that CD4+ T cells were isolated. The specimen comprised CD4+ T cells from PBMCs cultured without peptide, sampled before COVID-19 vaccination. These receptors were taken from a human donor who had a prior SARS-CoV-2 infection.

The chain is built from TRBV19 and TRBJ2-2; D is unresolved. The CDR3 is 14 amino acids. Germline CDR1 is LNHDA and CDR2 is SQIVND (reference sequence). V was clipped by 6 bases and J by 4 bases, with 12 bases between them. CDR3 residues: CASSSAVPTGELFF. CDR3 nucleotide sequence: TGTGCCAGTAGCTCGGCAGTCCCCACCGGGGAGCTGTTTTTT.

As to this clone: Other DNA sequences from this sample encode an identical CDR3 as well. The rearrangement uses TRBV5-1 and TRBJ2-5; no reliable D call. V lost 4 bases to trimming and J lost 1 base, with 11 bases between them. CDR3 length: 14 amino acids. The germline gives CDR1 SGHRS, CDR2 YFSETQ. CDR3 in amino acids: CASSKGLSQETQYF. The CDR3 nucleotides are TGCGCCAGCAGCAAAGGCCTCAGCCAAGAGACCCAGTACTTC.

This chain uses TRBV12-3 or TRBV12-4 with TRBJ1-6; D unresolved. The CDR3 loop spans 12 amino acids. Trimming took 10 bases from V and 7 from J, leaving 11 bases between them. The CDR3 DNA sequence: TGTGCCATTGGAGTCTTCAATTCACCCCTCCACTTT. Translating gives CAIGVFNSPLHF.

The chain joins TRBV4-3 to TRBJ1-2; possible D gene TRBD1, 5 bases. This CDR3 contains 16 residues. Germline-derived CDR1 and CDR2 are LGHNA and YSLEER. Trimming shortened V by 1 base and J by 7 bases, and 19 bases separated the two germline ends. The CDR3 protein is CASSQVFKGNGGGYTF. In nucleotides, the CDR3 is TGCGCCAGCAGCCAAGTTTTTAAGGGGAATGGGGGTGGCTACACCTTC.

V and J are TRBV5-1 and TRBJ1-2, with D perhaps TRBD1 (5 bases). Germline V gene lookup returns CDR1 SGHRS and CDR2 YFSETQ. V shed 3 bases and J shed 0 bases, with 9 bases lying between them. CDR3 size: 14 residues. The CDR3 loop reads CASSSDRPNYGYTF. CDR3 nucleotides: TGCGCCAGCAGCTCCGACAGACCTAACTATGGCTACACCTTC.

The chain is built from TRBV7-3 and TRBJ1-1; 8 nucleotides line up with TRBD1. Germline CDR1 SGHTA, CDR2 FQGTGA. The CDR3 runs 14 residues. V lost 6 bases, J lost 2 bases, and 5 bases stayed unmatched. CDR3 sequence reads: CASRPGTGNTEAFF. CDR3 sequence (DNA): TGTGCCAGCAGACCTGGGACAGGAAACACTGAAGCTTTCTTT.

The chain employs TRBV2 and TRBJ1-2; 7 nucleotides agree with TRBD1. There are 14 residues in the CDR3. CDR1 and CDR2 (germline): SNHLY, FYNNEI. The J segment lost 4 bases and the V segment lost 6 bases, leaving 8 bases of the junction unmatched. This chain's CDR3 is CASRPDRWAYGYTF. The DNA for the CDR3 is TGTGCCAGCAGGCCGGACAGGTGGGCCTATGGCTACACCTTC.

This clone was recorded only once. The CDR3 DNA sequence: TGTGCCAGCAGCAAGGGGGATGGGGCCCTCCACTTT. It encodes CASSKGDGALHF. The chain links TRBV21-1 to TRBJ1-6. TRBV21-1 is a pseudogene segment. The CDR3 totals 12 residues.

This chain connects TRBV7-9 to TRBJ1-5; D not resolved. The CDR3 contains 16 residues. The germline V gene has CDR1 SEHNR and CDR2 FQNEAQ (reference sequence). The V gene lost 3 bases and the J gene lost 3 bases, with 15 bases spanning the gap. The CDR3 reads CASSFMSYENNQPQHF. The CDR3 DNA follows: TGTGCCAGCAGCTTCATGAGTTATGAGAACAATCAGCCCCAGCATTTT.

The chain carries TRBV19 and TRBJ2-7, with D perhaps TRBD1 (5 bases). This CDR3 has 19 residues. CDR1 is LNHDA and CDR2 is SQIVND in the germline V gene (reference sequence). V lost 5 bases to trimming and J lost 3 bases, with 29 bases between them. CDR3 in DNA: TGTGCCAGTAGTTCCCTCCAGACACTTGGGCAGGGCGGCCTCTACGAGCAGTACTTC. Protein product: CASSSLQTLGQGGLYEQYF.

The chain has TRBV19 and TRBJ1-3; no firm D call. Germline V CDR1 and CDR2: LNHDA, SQIVND (reference sequence). This CDR3 region has 14 residues. V was trimmed by 5 bases and J by 0 bases, leaving 8 bases between them. The CDR3 spells CASSLESSGNTIYF. For the CDR3, the DNA is TGTGCCAGTAGTTTGGAGAGCTCTGGAAACACCATATATTTT.

This clone came up a few times. V usage is TRBV12-3 or TRBV12-4 and J usage is TRBJ1-2; D gene ambiguous. The V gene lost 6 bases and the J gene lost 2 bases, with 10 bases spanning the gap. This CDR3 spans 13 amino acids. The CDR3 loop is CASSPTGNYGYTF. In DNA form, the CDR3 reads TGTGCCAGCAGCCCGACCGGCAACTATGGCTACACCTTC.

This chain uses TRBV19 with TRBJ1-3, with D uncertain. This CDR3 contains 14 residues. Looked up from germline, CDR1 is LNHDA and CDR2 is SQIVND (reference sequence). V lost 0 bases and J lost 0, with 3 bases in between. The CDR3 sequence is CASSIESSGNTIYF. For the CDR3, the DNA is TGTGCCAGTAGTATAGAGAGCTCTGGAAACACCATATATTTT.

The rearrangement uses TRBV3-1 (or the pseudogene TRBV3-2) and TRBJ1-6; D is uncertain. The CDR3 spans 15 residues. Per germline, CDR1 LGHDT and CDR2 YNNKEL (reference sequence). V was cut by 1 base and J by 8 bases, with 12 bases left in between. The CDR3 coding sequence is TGTGCCAGCAGCCAAGCTGTTAGTGGGGATTCACCCCTCCACTTT. Amino acids: CASSQAVSGDSPLHF.

The chain recombines TRBV24-1 with TRBJ2-6, with D unclear. CDR1 and CDR2 from the germline V gene are KGHDR and SFDVKD. V was clipped by 9 bases and J by 5 bases, with 25 bases between them. The CDR3 is 18 amino acids. The CDR3 DNA reads as TGTGCCACCTTTGGGTCGGGCAGCGTCACTTTTAGGGCCAACGTCCTGACTTTC. This encodes CATFGSGSVTFRANVLTF.

This clone was counted a few times. The chain links TRBV3-1 (or the pseudogene TRBV3-2) to TRBJ2-1; D might be TRBD2 (6 bases). The CDR3 has 15 amino acids. The germline gives CDR1 LGHDT, CDR2 YNNKEL (reference sequence). V was pared by 8 bases and J by 1 base, with 15 bases between. The CDR3 region is CASGRAGASYNEQFF. The CDR3 DNA sequence: TGTGCCAGCGGTAGAGCGGGTGCTTCCTACAATGAGCAGTTCTTC.

This clone showed up just a few times. This sequence joins TRBV28 and TRBJ1-1; D uncertain. Germline V gene sequence: CDR1 MDHEN, CDR2 SYDVKM. The CDR3 length is 14 residues. V shed 6 bases and J shed 1 base, with 12 bases lying between them. The CDR3 sequence: CASSPPRRNTEAFF. For the CDR3, the DNA is TGTGCCAGCAGCCCACCCCGACGGAACACTGAAGCTTTCTTT.

This clone was seen a few times. The rearrangement joins TRBV2 to TRBJ1-5; possible D gene TRBD1, 6 bases. V gave up 4 bases and J gave up 5 bases, with 12 bases separating them. Germline V gene lookup returns CDR1 SNHLY and CDR2 FYNNEI. CDR3 length: 14 amino acids. The DNA of the CDR3 is TGTGCCAGCAGTGGGGGGCAGGGCTATCAGCCCCAGCATTTT. It specifies CASSGGQGYQPQHF.

This sequence joins TRBV6-2 or TRBV6-3 and TRBJ2-7, with D possibly matching TRBD2 (6 bases). Trimming pared 6 bases from V and 9 bases from J, leaving 15 bases between. Per the germline V gene, CDR1 is MNHEY and CDR2 is SVGEGT. The length of the CDR3 is 12 residues. The CDR3 reads CASSPRGNRQYF. The CDR3 nucleotides are TGTGCCAGCAGCCCCCGGGGGAATAGGCAGTACTTC.